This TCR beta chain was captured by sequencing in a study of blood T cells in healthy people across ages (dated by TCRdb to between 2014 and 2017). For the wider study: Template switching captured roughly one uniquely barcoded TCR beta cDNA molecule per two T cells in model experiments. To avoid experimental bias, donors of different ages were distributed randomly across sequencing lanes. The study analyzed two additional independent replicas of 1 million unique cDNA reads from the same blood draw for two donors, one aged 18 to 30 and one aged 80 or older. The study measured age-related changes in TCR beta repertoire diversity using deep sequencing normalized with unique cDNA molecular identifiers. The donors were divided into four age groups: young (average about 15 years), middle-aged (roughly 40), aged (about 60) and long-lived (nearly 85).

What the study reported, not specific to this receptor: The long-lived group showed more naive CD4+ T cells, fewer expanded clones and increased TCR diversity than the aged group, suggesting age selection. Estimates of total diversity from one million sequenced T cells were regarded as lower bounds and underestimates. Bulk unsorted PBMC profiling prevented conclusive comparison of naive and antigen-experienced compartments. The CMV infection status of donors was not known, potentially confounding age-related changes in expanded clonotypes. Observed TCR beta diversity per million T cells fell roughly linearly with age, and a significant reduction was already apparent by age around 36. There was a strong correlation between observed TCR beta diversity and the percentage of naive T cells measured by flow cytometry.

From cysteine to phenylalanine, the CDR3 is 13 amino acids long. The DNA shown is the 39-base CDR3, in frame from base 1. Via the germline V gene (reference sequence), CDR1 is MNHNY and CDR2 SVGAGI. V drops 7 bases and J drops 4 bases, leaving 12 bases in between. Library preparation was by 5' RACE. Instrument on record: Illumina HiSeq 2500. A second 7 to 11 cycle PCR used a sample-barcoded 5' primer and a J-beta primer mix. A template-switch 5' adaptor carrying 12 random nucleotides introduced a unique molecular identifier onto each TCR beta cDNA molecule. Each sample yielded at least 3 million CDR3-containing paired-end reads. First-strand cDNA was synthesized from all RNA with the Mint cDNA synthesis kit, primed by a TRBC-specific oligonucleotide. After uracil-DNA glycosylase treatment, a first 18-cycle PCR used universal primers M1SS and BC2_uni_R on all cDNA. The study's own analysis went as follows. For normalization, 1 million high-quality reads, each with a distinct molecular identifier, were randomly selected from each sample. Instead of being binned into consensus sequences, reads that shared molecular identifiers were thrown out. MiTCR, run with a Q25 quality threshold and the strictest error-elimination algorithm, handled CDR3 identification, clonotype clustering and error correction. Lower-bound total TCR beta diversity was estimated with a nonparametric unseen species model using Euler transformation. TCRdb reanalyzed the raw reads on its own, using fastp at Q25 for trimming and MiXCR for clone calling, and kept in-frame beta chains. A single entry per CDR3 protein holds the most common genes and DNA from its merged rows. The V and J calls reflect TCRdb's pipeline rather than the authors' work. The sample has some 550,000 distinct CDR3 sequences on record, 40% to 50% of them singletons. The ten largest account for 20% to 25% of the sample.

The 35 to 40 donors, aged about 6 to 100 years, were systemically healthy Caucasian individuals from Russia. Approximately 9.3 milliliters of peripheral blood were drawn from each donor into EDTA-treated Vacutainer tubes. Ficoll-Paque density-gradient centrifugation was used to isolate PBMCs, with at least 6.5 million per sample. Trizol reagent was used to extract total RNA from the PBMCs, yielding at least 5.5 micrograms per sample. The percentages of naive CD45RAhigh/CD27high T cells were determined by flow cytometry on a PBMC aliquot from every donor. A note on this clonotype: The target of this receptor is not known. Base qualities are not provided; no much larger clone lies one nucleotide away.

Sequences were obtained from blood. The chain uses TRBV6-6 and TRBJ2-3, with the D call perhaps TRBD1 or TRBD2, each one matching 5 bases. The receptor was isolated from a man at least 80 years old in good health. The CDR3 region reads CASTWDQADTQYF. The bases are TGTGCCAGCACCTGGGACCAGGCAGATACGCAGTATTTT.